The 2 T cell receptor beta chains listed next were all sequenced from one sample in a study of breast tumors, draining lymph nodes, adjacent tissues. TCRdb re-called the multiplex PCR reads with MiXCR, one entry per CDR3 protein. The sample contains about 180,000 distinct CDR3 sequences, around a third of which appear only once. Samples came from axillary lymph nodes draining the breast cancer. Input material: axillary lymph node tissue. The receptors come from a female donor with breast cancer. Some clones in this sample may be carry-over from other donors' samples.

The chain couples TRBV7-8 to TRBJ2-5; TRBD2 matches 13 bases. Trimming cost V 4 bases and J 4 bases; bases outside gene matches: 15. This CDR3 is built from 19 residues. From germline, CDR1 is SGHVS and CDR2 FQNEAQ. The CDR3 bases are TGTGCCAGCAGCTCTACTGGACTAGCGGGGGCGGCCGAAGGAGAGACCCAGTACTTC. Translated: CASSSTGLAGAAEGETQYF. The whole variable domain, remainder taken from reference TRBV7-8 and TRBJ2-5, is GAGVSQSPRYKVAKRGQDVALRCDPISGHVSLFWYQQALGQGPEFLTYFQNEAQLDKSGLPSDRFFAERPEGSVSTLKIQRTQQEDSAVYLCASSSTGLAGAAEGETQYFGPGTRLLVL.

This clonotype has a count of ten or more. The chain links TRBV7-9 to TRBJ1-6; unclear D gene. Germline CDR1 reads SEHNR; CDR2 reads FQNEAQ (reference sequence). This CDR3 comprises 14 residues. Trimming cost V 1 base and J 6 bases, with 7 bases left between them. This CDR3 is CASSLVGFNSPLHF. CDR3 sequence (DNA): TGTGCCAGCAGCTTAGTAGGGTTTAATTCACCCCTCCACTTT.